This T cell receptor (beta chain) comes out of a study of shared clonotypes between healthy human individuals. Study-wide background: A donor's plate count was three for CD4 naive and three for CD4 memory; CD8 naive had two and CD8 memory one.

This CDR3 is built from 15 residues. The germline V gene encodes CDR1 KGHSH and CDR2 LQKENI. With 2 bases removed from V and 6 bases from J, the gap between germline ends came to 14 bases. Deep-level running was used for the assay. An even split of each subset's genomic DNA across several immunoSEQ plates was performed. The authors loaded roughly 200 ng DNA, about 30,000 T cell genomes, into sorted-subset replicate PCRs. The repertoire was sequenced with immunoSEQ multiplex PCR; TCRdb's copy has only in-frame clones and lacks some. The table lists about 640,000 clones, about two thirds of them singletons.

The material sequenced was memory CD4+ T cells sorted from blood. Noted subset: CD45RA-negative fraction. This TCR came from a woman aged 30 to 39 in good health. V gene TRBV18 combines with J gene TRBJ2-1; TRBD1 might be the D (6 bases). CDR3 DNA: TGTGCCAGCTCACCAGAGACAGGAGTCGGCAATGAGCAGTTCTTC. This gives the protein CASSPETGVGNEQFF.